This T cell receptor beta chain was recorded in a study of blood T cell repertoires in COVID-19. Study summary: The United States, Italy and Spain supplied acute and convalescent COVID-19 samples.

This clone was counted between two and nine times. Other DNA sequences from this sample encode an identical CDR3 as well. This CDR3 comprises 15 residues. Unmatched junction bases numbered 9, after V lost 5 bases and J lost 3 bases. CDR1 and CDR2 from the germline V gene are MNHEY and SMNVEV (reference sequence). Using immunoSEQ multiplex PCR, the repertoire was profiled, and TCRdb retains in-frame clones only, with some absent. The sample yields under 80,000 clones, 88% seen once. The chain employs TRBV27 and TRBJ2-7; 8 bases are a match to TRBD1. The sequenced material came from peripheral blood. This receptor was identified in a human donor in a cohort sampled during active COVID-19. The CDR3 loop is CASSPTRDRYYEQYF. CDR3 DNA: TGTGCCAGCAGTCCAACCCGGGACAGGTACTACGAGCAGTACTTC.